A selection of T cell receptor beta chains follows, all from one sample in a study of blood T cell repertoires in COVID-19. Data came from immunoSEQ multiplex PCR; TCRdb stores just in-frame clones and leaves some out. The sample records roughly 60,000 clones, about 82% being singletons. Specimen: peripheral blood. The receptors come from a human donor in a cohort sampled during active COVID-19. The CDR3 runs from the conserved cysteine through the conserved F or W. A D gene is named only where the DNA matches it firmly.

len | j_gene | v_gene | d_gene | CDR3aa
15 | TRBJ2-1 | TRBV7-2 | . | CASSLVVMRGGEQFF
18 | TRBJ2-6 | TRBV4-3 | TRBD2 | CARSPRWGGRPGANVLTF
11 | TRBJ1-2 | TRBV24-1 | . | CATSDLDGYTF
13 | TRBJ1-5 | TRBV5-6 | . | CASSTPGDQPQHF
15 | TRBJ2-1 | TRBV9 | TRBD2 | CASSTSGGQTNEQFF
18 | TRBJ2-4 | TRBV10-1 | . | CASRLQGTRILAKNIQYF
15 | TRBJ1-1 | TRBV24-1 | TRBD1 | CATKGQGAIYTEAFF
18 | TRBJ2-7 | TRBV7-9 | TRBD2 | CASSLQGIGLAGVYEQYF
14 | TRBJ2-6 | TRBV18 | . | CASSPSLGANVLTF
15 | TRBJ1-3 | TRBV19 | . | CASSIDRGFGNTIYF
15 | TRBJ1-2 | TRBV5-4 | . | CASSPTRTPNYGYTF
15 | TRBJ2-5 | TRBV6-1 | TRBD1 | CASSDQGVGQETQYF
14 | TRBJ1-5 | TRBV7-2 | . | CASSWSMGNQPQHF
14 | TRBJ1-5 | TRBV19 | . | CASTEGNFNQPQHF
14 | TRBJ1-2 | TRBV6-6 | TRBD1 | CASSLAGGDYGYTF
13 | TRBJ1-2 | TRBV15 | TRBD1 | CATSRDQQGLYTF
14 | TRBJ1-4 | TRBV30 | TRBD1 | CAWNTGGIGEKLFF
15 | TRBJ1-1 | TRBV19 | TRBD1 | CASSRQGRASTEAFF
14 | TRBJ1-3 | TRBV19 | . | CAGPGGEAGNTIYF
14 | TRBJ1-2 | TRBV2 | TRBD1 | CASIPGQGASGYTF
13 | TRBJ2-3 | TRBV12-3/TRBV12-4 | . | CASSPGSGDTQYF
15 | TRBJ1-6 | TRBV5-6 | . | CASSSRGSYNSPLHF
15 | TRBJ2-7 | TRBV2 | TRBD1 | CASSERGTGLGEQYF
15 | TRBJ2-1 | TRBV5-1 | TRBD2 | CASREAGGHGNEQFF
16 | TRBJ1-6 | TRBV10-2 | . | CASSELVGLGASPLHF
13 | TRBJ1-2 | TRBV12-3/TRBV12-4 | TRBD1 | CASSLEGAQGYTF
15 | TRBJ1-1 | TRBV29-1 | . | CSVEGAGGLNTEAFF
13 | TRBJ1-1 | TRBV7-9 | TRBD1 | CASSEQGITEAFF
17 | TRBJ2-1 | TRBV5-1 | TRBD1 | CASSRTVTGGANNEQFF
13 | TRBJ2-7 | TRBV12-3/TRBV12-4 | . | CASSSDSSYEQYF
15 | TRBJ2-6 | TRBV19 | . | CASSPRQVGANVLTF
16 | TRBJ2-5 | TRBV6-2/TRBV6-3 | TRBD2 | CASSYGTSGVRETQYF